This T cell receptor beta chain was obtained from a study of blood T cells in healthy people across ages. CDR1 is SGHKS, CDR2 YYEKEE, per germline (reference sequence). This CDR3 region has 14 residues. Trimming pared 4 bases from V and 0 bases from J, leaving 10 bases between. The second PCR ran about 6 to 12 cycles with a sample-barcoded 5' primer and J-beta primers. Via MiXCR, TCRdb re-called the 5' RACE reads, giving one row per CDR3 protein. The sample consists of roughly 700,000 distinct CDR3 sequences, 20% to 25% of them appearing once. In addition, the sample was reused for a study of T cells of mothers and their children.

The TCR originated in a boy younger than 18 in good health. The sample comprised blood. This sequence joins TRBV5-5 and TRBJ1-2, with D hard to call. The CDR3 region is CASSHGRANYGYTF. The DNA of the CDR3 is TGTGCCAGCAGCCACGGACGGGCTAACTATGGCTACACCTTC.